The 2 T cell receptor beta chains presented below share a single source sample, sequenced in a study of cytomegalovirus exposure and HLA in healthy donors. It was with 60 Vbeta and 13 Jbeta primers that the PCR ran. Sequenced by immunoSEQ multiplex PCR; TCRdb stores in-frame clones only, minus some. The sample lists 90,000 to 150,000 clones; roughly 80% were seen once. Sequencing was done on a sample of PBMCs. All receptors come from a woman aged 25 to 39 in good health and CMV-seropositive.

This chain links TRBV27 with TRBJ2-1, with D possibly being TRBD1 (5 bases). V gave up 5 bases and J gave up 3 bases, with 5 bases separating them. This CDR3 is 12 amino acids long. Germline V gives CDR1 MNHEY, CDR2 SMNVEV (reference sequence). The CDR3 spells CASSQGYNEQFF. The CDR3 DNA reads TGTGCCAGCAGTCAGGGCTACAATGAGCAGTTCTTC.

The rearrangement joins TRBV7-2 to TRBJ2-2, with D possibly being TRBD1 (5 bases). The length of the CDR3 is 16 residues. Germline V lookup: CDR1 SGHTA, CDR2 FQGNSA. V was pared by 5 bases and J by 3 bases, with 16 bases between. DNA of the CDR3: TGTGCCAGCAGCCACTACATGCAGGGTGACACCGGGGAGCTGTTTTTT. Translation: CASSHYMQGDTGELFF.